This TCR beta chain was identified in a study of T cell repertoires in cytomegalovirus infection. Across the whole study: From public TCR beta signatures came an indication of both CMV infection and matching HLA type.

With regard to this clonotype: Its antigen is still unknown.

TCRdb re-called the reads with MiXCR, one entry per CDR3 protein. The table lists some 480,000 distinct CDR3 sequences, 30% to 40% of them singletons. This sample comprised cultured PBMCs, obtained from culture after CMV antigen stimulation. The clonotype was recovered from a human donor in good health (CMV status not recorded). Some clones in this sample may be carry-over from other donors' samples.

CDR3 in DNA: TGTGCCACCAGCAGAGATTCGGAGACCCAGTACTTC. Translating gives CATSRDSETQYF. The V call is TRBV15, the J call TRBJ2-5, with unresolved D. V shed 0 bases and J shed 5 bases, with 4 bases lying between them. This CDR3 is 12 amino acids long. Germline V lookup: CDR1 LNHNV, CDR2 YYDKDF (reference sequence).